The rows below give T cell receptor beta chains drawn from one sample of a study of T-cell memory formation after mild COVID-19. TCRdb re-analysed the 5' RACE reads in MiXCR, keeping a single row per CDR3 protein. The repertoire holds 280,000 or so distinct CDR3 sequences, with 8% to 10% as singletons. The sequenced sample consisted of PBMCs or a T cell subset sorted from them (not recorded which). The receptor source for this set is a man aged 18 to 29 who had mild COVID-19 (a few samples of this study predate the infection). Cell type and time point are not known. Both conserved end residues are part of each CDR3. Fields, in order: CDR3 protein, CDR3 DNA, D gene, J gene, clone size, V gene, CDR3 length. The D gene is left open where the match is weak. Only some rows state a clone size, as once, few, many or a class for expanded clones.

CDR3: CASSAGQGTTGELFF
DNA: TGTGCCAGCTCGGCGGGACAGGGGACCACCGGGGAGCTGTTTTTT
D: TRBD1
J: TRBJ2-2
size: many
V: TRBV18
length: 15

CDR3: CASSGTGANQPQHF
DNA: TGTGCCAGCAGTGGGACAGGGGCGAATCAGCCCCAGCATTTT
D: TRBD1
J: TRBJ1-5
size: .
V: TRBV25-1
length: 14

CDR3: CSVYPTGYYGYTF
DNA: TGCAGCGTTTACCCAACAGGGTACTATGGCTACACCTTC
D: .
J: TRBJ1-2
size: .
V: TRBV29-1
length: 13

CDR3: CASSLASGPPYNEQFF
DNA: TGTGCCAGCAGCTTAGCATCCGGGCCCCCCTACAATGAGCAGTTCTTC
D: .
J: TRBJ2-1
size: .
V: TRBV7-2
length: 16

CDR3: CASSWTGEETQYF
DNA: TGTGCCAGCAGCTGGACGGGGGAAGAGACCCAGTACTTC
D: .
J: TRBJ2-5
size: many
V: TRBV5-5
length: 13

CDR3: CSTGQTYNEQFF
DNA: TGCAGCACAGGACAGACCTACAATGAGCAGTTCTTC
D: .
J: TRBJ2-1
size: few
V: TRBV29-1
length: 12

CDR3: CASSLSSYDEQFF
DNA: TGTGCCAGCAGCTTAAGCAGTTATGATGAGCAGTTCTTC
D: .
J: TRBJ2-1
size: .
V: TRBV7-3
length: 13

CDR3: CASSEAGHSYEQYF
DNA: TGCGCCAGCAGTGAAGCTGGACACTCTTACGAGCAGTACTTC
D: .
J: TRBJ2-7
size: many
V: TRBV10-1
length: 14

CDR3: CASSLETVPAFF
DNA: TGTGCCAGCAGCTTGGAGACAGTTCCGGCTTTCTTT
D: .
J: TRBJ1-1
size: few
V: TRBV5-5
length: 12

CDR3: CSAWTGAESSPLHF
DNA: TGCAGTGCGTGGACAGGGGCCGAGAGTTCACCCCTCCACTTT
D: TRBD1
J: TRBJ1-6
size: many
V: TRBV20-1
length: 14

CDR3: CASSYPLQESGSPLHF
DNA: TGTGCCAGCAGTTACCCCCTTCAGGAGTCAGGATCACCCCTCCACTTT
D: .
J: TRBJ1-6
size: many
V: TRBV6-2/TRBV6-3
length: 16

CDR3: CASSLVLSLEKLFF
DNA: TGTGCCAGCAGCTTAGTTTTGTCTTTGGAAAAACTGTTTTTT
D: .
J: TRBJ1-4
size: few
V: TRBV7-9
length: 14

CDR3: CASLFQGRGLYGYTF
DNA: TGTGCCAGCTTGTTTCAGGGCAGGGGGCTTTATGGCTACACCTTC
D: TRBD1
J: TRBJ1-2
size: .
V: TRBV5-6
length: 15

CDR3: CASRRSTGSNQPQHF
DNA: TGTGCCAGCAGGAGATCGACAGGGTCAAATCAGCCCCAGCATTTT
D: TRBD1
J: TRBJ1-5
size: .
V: TRBV6-5
length: 15

CDR3: CASSLNRQGTEAFF
DNA: TGTGCCAGCAGTCTCAACAGACAGGGGACTGAAGCTTTCTTT
D: TRBD1
J: TRBJ1-1
size: few
V: TRBV11-2
length: 14

CDR3: CASVGQGYQPQHF
DNA: TGTGCCAGCGTGGGACAGGGATATCAGCCCCAGCATTTT
D: TRBD1
J: TRBJ1-5
size: many
V: TRBV6-2/TRBV6-3
length: 13